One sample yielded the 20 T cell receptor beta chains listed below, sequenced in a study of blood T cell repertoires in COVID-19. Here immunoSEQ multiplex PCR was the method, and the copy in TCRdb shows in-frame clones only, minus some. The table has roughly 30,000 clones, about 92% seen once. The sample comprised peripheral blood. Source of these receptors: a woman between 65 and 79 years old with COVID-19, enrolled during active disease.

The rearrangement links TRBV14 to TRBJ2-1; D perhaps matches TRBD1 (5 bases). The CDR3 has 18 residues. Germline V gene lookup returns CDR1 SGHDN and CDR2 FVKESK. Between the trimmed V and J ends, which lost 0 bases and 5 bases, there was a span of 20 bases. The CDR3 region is CASSQEWEGVGVNNEQFF. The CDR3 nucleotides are TGTGCCAGCAGCCAAGAATGGGAAGGGGTAGGGGTTAACAATGAGCAGTTCTTC.

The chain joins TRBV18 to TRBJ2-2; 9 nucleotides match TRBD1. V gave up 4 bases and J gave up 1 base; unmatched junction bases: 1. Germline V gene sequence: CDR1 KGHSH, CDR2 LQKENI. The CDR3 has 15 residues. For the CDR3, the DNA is TGTGCCAGCTCACAGGGACAGGGGAACACCGGGGAGCTGTTTTTT. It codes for CASSQGQGNTGELFF.

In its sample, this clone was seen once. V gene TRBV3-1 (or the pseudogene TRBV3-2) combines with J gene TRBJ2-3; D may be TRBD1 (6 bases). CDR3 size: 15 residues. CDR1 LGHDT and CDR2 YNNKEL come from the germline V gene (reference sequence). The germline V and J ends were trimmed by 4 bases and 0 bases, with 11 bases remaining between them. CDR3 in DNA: TGTGCCAGCAGCCCCGGGACATTTAGCACAGATACGCAGTATTTT. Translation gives CASSPGTFSTDTQYF.

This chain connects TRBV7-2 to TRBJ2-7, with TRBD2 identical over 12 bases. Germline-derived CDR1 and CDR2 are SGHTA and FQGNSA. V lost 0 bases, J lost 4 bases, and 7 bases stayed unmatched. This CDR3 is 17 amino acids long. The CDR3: CASSLAHLAGGPYEQYF. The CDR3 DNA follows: TGTGCCAGCAGCTTAGCGCATCTAGCGGGAGGGCCTTACGAGCAGTACTTC.

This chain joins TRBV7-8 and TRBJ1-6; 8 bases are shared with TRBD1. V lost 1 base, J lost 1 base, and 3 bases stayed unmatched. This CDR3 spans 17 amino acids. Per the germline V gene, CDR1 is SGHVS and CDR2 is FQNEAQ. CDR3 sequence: CASSLGTGRSYNSPLHF. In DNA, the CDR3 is TGTGCCAGCAGCTTAGGGACAGGGAGATCCTATAATTCACCCCTCCACTTT.

The CDR3 sequence: CASSLRGNEQFF. In DNA form, the CDR3 reads TGTGCCAGCAGCCTACGGGGTAATGAGCAGTTCTTC. The rearrangement links TRBV7-2 to TRBJ2-1; possible D gene TRBD2, 5 bases. Trimming removed 5 bases from V and 7 bases from J, with 9 bases in between. Germline loops: CDR1 SGHTA, CDR2 FQGNSA. This CDR3 has 12 amino acids.

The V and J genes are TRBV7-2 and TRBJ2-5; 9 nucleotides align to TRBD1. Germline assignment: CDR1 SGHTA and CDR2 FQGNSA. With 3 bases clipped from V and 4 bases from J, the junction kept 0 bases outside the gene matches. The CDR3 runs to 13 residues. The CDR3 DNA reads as TGTGCCAGCAGCTTGGACAGGGGAGAGACCCAGTACTTC. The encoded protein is CASSLDRGETQYF. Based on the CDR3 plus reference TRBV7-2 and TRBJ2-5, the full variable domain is GAGVSQSPSNKVTEKGKDVELRCDPISGHTALYWYRQSLGQGLEFLIYFQGNSAPDKSGLPSDRFSAERTGGSVSTLTIQRTQQEDSAVYLCASSLDRGETQYFGPGTRLLVL.

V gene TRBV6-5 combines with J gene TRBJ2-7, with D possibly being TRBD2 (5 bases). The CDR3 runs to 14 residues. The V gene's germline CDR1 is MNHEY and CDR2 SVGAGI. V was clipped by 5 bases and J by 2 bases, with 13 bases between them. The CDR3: CASSPRGTAYEQYF. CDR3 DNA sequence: TGTGCCAGCAGTCCTCGGGGAACAGCCTACGAGCAGTACTTC.

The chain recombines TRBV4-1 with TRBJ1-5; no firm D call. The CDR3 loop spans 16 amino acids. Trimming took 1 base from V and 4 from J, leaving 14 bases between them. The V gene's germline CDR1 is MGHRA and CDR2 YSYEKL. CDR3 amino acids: CASSQGLVIRNQPQHF. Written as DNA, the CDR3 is TGCGCCAGCAGCCAAGGTCTGGTGATCCGGAATCAGCCCCAGCATTTT.

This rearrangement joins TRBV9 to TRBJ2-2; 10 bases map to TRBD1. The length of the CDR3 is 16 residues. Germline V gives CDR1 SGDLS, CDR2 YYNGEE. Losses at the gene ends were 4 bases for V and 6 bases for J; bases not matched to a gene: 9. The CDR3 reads CASSMGTGVFSGELFF. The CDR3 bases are TGTGCCAGCAGCATGGGGACAGGGGTGTTCTCCGGGGAGCTGTTTTTT.

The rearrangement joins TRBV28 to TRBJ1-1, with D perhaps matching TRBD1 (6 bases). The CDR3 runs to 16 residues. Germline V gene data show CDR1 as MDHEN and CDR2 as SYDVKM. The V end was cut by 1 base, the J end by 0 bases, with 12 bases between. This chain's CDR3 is CASSLYPGELNTEAFF. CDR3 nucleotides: TGTGCCAGCAGTTTATACCCAGGGGAGCTGAACACTGAAGCTTTCTTT.

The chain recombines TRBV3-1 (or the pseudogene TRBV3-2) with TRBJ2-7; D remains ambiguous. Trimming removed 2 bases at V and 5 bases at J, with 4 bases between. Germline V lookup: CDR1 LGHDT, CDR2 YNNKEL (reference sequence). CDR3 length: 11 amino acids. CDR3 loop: CASSQSDEQYF. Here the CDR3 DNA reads TGTGCCAGCAGCCAATCCGACGAGCAGTACTTC.

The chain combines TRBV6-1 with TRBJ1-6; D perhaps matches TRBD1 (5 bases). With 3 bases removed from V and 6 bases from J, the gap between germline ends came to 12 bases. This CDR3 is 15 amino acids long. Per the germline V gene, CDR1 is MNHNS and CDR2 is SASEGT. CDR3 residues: CASSDRGGTNSPLHF. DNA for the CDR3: TGTGCCAGCAGTGACCGGGGGGGGACTAATTCACCCCTCCACTTT.

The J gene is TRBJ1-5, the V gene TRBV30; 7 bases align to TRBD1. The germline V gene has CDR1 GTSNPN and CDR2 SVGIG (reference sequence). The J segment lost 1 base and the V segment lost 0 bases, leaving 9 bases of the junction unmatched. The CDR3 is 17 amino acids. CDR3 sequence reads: CAWSVGDRFPSNQPQHF. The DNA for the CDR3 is TGTGCCTGGAGTGTGGGGGACAGATTCCCGAGCAATCAGCCCCAGCATTTT. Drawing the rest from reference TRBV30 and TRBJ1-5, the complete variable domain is SQTIHQWPATLVQPVGSPLSLECTVEGTSNPNLYWYRQAAGRGLQLLFYSVGIGQISSEVPQNLSASRPQDRQFILSSKKLLLSDSGFYLCAWSVGDRFPSNQPQHFGDGTRLSIL.

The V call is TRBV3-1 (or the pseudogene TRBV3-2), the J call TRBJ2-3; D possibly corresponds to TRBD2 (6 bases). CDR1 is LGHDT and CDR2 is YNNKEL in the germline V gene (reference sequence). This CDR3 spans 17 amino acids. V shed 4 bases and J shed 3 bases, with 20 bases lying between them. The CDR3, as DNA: TGTGCCAGCAGCCGACTCCGGCGGCCTAGCGCTACAGATACGCAGTATTTT. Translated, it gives CASSRLRRPSATDTQYF.

The chain's CDR3 is CASSLGGTGYTDTQYF. Written as DNA, the CDR3 is TGTGCCAGCAGCTTGGGAGGGACAGGATACACAGATACGCAGTATTTT. The J gene is TRBJ2-3, the V gene TRBV5-4, with 8 nucleotides matching TRBD1. Germline assignment: CDR1 SGHNT and CDR2 YYREEE (reference sequence). The junction had 5 bases not matched to a gene; V was cut back by 0 bases and J by 2 bases. CDR3 length: 16 residues.

CDR3 in amino acids: CASSWGDEKLFF. CDR3 bases: TGTGCCAGCAGCTGGGGGGACGAAAAACTGTTTTTT. The V call is TRBV7-9, the J call TRBJ1-4; possibly TRBD1 for D (5 bases). The CDR3 is 12 amino acids. Between the trimmed V and J ends, which lost 4 bases and 8 bases, there was a span of 8 bases. Germline V gene sequence: CDR1 SEHNR, CDR2 FQNEAQ (reference sequence).

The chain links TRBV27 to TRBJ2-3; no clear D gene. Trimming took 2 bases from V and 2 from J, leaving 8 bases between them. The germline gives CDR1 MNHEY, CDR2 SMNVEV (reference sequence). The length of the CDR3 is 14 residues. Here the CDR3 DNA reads TGTGCCAGCAGTTTACGAACTAACACAGATACGCAGTATTTT. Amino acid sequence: CASSLRTNTDTQYF.

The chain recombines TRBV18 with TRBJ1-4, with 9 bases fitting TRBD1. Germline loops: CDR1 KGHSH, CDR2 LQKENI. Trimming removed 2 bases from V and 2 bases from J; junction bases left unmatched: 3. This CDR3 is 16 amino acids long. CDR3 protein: CASSPSQGATNEKLFF. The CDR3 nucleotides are TGTGCCAGCTCACCATCACAGGGGGCGACTAATGAAAAACTGTTTTTT.

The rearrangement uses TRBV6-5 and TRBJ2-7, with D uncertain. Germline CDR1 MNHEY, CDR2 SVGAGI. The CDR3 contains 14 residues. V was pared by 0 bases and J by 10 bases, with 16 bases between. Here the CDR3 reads CASSYSPGKLEQYF. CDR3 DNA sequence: TGTGCCAGCAGTTACTCGCCAGGCAAATTGGAACAGTACTTC.